The 14 T cell receptor beta chains reported below all come from one sample, sequenced in a study of blood T cell repertoires in COVID-19. TCRdb's table, derived via immunoSEQ multiplex PCR, lists solely in-frame clones and lacks some. The sample holds around 99,000 clones, about four fifths seen once. Input material: peripheral blood. The receptors were gathered from an elderly woman with active or convalescent COVID-19.

This chain uses TRBV27 with TRBJ2-7; 11 bases fit TRBD2. This CDR3 contains 19 residues. Germline V gene data show CDR1 as MNHEY and CDR2 as SMNVEV (reference sequence). V lost 4 bases to trimming and J lost 0 bases; unmatched junction nucleotides: 14. Written as DNA, the CDR3 is TGTGCCAGCAGTTCCCTACTAGCGGGAGTACCCCTGGACTCCTACGAGCAGTACTTC. It yields the protein CASSSLLAGVPLDSYEQYF.

The chain employs TRBV28 and TRBJ2-1; 9 bases fit TRBD2. Per the germline V gene, CDR1 is MDHEN and CDR2 is SYDVKM. V dropped 5 bases and J dropped 8; count of bases not matched to a gene: 16. CDR3 size: 17 residues. This CDR3 reads CASSGSSGSQPAHEQFF. CDR3 nucleotides: TGTGCCAGCAGTGGAAGTAGCGGGAGCCAACCCGCCCATGAGCAGTTCTTC.

The chain recombines TRBV7-8 with TRBJ2-7; 7 bases match TRBD1. CDR1 SGHVS and CDR2 FQNEAQ come from the germline V gene. After removal of 5 bases from V and 3 bases from J, the junction contained 4 bases not matched to a gene. The CDR3 covers 13 residues. The CDR3 coding sequence is TGTGCCAGCAGCCGGACAGGCCTCTACGAGCAGTACTTC. It is translated as CASSRTGLYEQYF.

This clone was seen just once. Relative to the germline gene, one junction end is altered; a read error may explain this. V usage is TRBV2 and J usage is TRBJ2-7; 10 positions match TRBD1. Germline V gene lookup returns CDR1 SNHLY and CDR2 FYNNEI. This CDR3 is built from 13 residues. CDR3 loop: CASRGTGASNYNF. The CDR3 DNA follows: TGTGCCAGCAGAGGGACAGGGGCATCTAATTACAATTTC.

A single count supports this clone. The chain is built from TRBV2 and TRBJ2-1; 7 bases fit TRBD2. Germline CDR1 and CDR2: SNHLY and FYNNEI. CDR3 length: 15 amino acids. J lost 6 bases, V lost 1 base, and 6 bases had no gene match. CDR3 loop: CASSEGVAGGNEQFF. The CDR3, as DNA: TGTGCCAGCAGTGAAGGTGTAGCGGGTGGCAATGAGCAGTTCTTC.

This clone was counted only a few times. The V and J genes are TRBV6-6 and TRBJ2-7; D is possibly TRBD1 (6 bases). Per the germline V gene, CDR1 is MNHNY and CDR2 is SVGAGI (reference sequence). The CDR3 loop spans 14 amino acids. With 6 bases removed from V and 5 bases from J, the gap between germline ends came to 17 bases. CDR3 sequence reads: CASSILTGFHEQYF. The DNA of the CDR3 is TGTGCCAGCAGCATACTTACAGGGTTTCACGAGCAGTACTTC.

V and J are TRBV5-1 and TRBJ1-5; 7 bases are shared with TRBD1. V dropped 7 bases and J dropped 4; count of bases not matched to a gene: 11. Germline values: CDR1 SGHRS, CDR2 YFSETQ. This CDR3 has 15 amino acids. CDR3 DNA: TGCGCCAGCCGAGTGGGGGACAGCACGAATCAGCCCCAGCATTTT. Translation: CASRVGDSTNQPQHF. Combining the CDR3 with reference TRBV5-1 and TRBJ1-5 gives the whole variable domain KAGVTQTPRYLIKTRGQQVTLSCSPISGHRSVSWYQQTPGQGLQFLFEYFSETQRNKGNFPGRFSGRQFSNSRSEMNVSTLELGDSALYLCASRVGDSTNQPQHFGDGTRLSIL.

This sequence joins TRBV5-4 and TRBJ2-5; D is uncertain. This CDR3 comprises 14 residues. Germline CDR1 SGHNT, CDR2 YYREEE (reference sequence). V shed 4 bases and J shed 0 bases, with 10 bases lying between them. CDR3 nucleotide sequence: TGTGCCAGCAGCCAACAGCCGAACCAAGAGACCCAGTACTTC. Its translation is CASSQQPNQETQYF.

The chain recombines TRBV7-9 with TRBJ2-2; 9 bases line up with TRBD1. The trim removed 7 bases at V and 7 bases at J, leaving 10 bases unmatched. Looked up from germline, CDR1 is SEHNR and CDR2 is FQNEAQ (reference sequence). The CDR3 spans 15 residues. The CDR3 reads CASTFTGGMVGELFF. CDR3 nucleotide sequence: TGTGCCAGCACCTTTACAGGGGGCATGGTCGGGGAGCTGTTTTTT. The full variable domain, its missing parts supplied by reference TRBV7-9 and TRBJ2-2, is DTGVSQNPRHKITKRGQNVTFRCDPISEHNRLYWYRQTLGQGPEFLTYFQNEAQLEKSRLLSDRFSAERPKGSFSTLEIQRTEQGDSAMYLCASTFTGGMVGELFFGEGSRLTVL.

The V and J genes are TRBV7-9 and TRBJ2-3; D is perhaps TRBD1 (5 bases). Trimming left V 5 bases short and J 0 bases short, with 12 bases between. Germline assignment: CDR1 SEHNR and CDR2 FQNEAQ (reference sequence). This CDR3 has 15 amino acids. CDR3 nucleotides: TGTGCCAGCAGCACACGGCAGGGTAGCACAGATACGCAGTATTTT. Encoded protein: CASSTRQGSTDTQYF.

The chain has TRBV28 and TRBJ1-2; no clear D. The germline gives CDR1 MDHEN, CDR2 SYDVKM. Trimming left V 5 bases short and J 9 bases short, with 19 bases between. This CDR3 has 14 residues. The CDR3 loop is CASSLGLFGSSYTF. The CDR3 coding sequence is TGTGCCAGCAGTCTAGGACTGTTTGGATCGAGCTACACCTTC.

V gene TRBV5-1 combines with J gene TRBJ2-5; 10 nucleotides align to TRBD2. This CDR3 comprises 16 residues. V was pared by 2 bases and J by 2 bases, with 6 bases of the junction left unmatched. Germline-derived CDR1 and CDR2 are SGHRS and YFSETQ. For the CDR3, the DNA is TGCGCCAGCAGCTTCGGGACTAGCGTCTCTCAAGAGACCCAGTACTTC. Translating it yields CASSFGTSVSQETQYF.

This chain links TRBV6-1 with TRBJ1-2; a weak D match, TRBD1 (6 bases). Germline values: CDR1 MNHNS, CDR2 SASEGT. The germline V and J ends were trimmed by 0 bases and 3 bases, with 8 bases remaining between them. The CDR3 covers 14 residues. CDR3 nucleotide sequence: TGTGCCAGCAGTGAAGCACAGGGAGACTATGGCTACACCTTC. Residues: CASSEAQGDYGYTF.

The rearrangement joins TRBV19 to TRBJ1-6; 10 bases fit TRBD1. This CDR3 is built from 15 residues. CDR1 is LNHDA and CDR2 is SQIVND in the germline V gene (reference sequence). The V and J ends lost 6 bases and 9 bases, in that order; junction bases with no gene match: 8. The CDR3 loop is CASRIGTGVTSPLHF. DNA for the CDR3: TGTGCCAGTAGGATCGGGACAGGGGTTACTTCACCCCTCCACTTT.